Listed below are T cell receptor beta chains from one sample, sequenced in a study of blood T cell repertoires in COVID-19. The protocol was immunoSEQ multiplex PCR, while the TCRdb copy is restricted to in-frame clones and leaves out a portion. The sample lists 140,000 to 150,000 clones, approximately 87% occurring once. Material for sequencing was peripheral blood. These receptors originate from an elderly man with acute or convalescent COVID-19. Both conserved end residues are part of each CDR3. The D gene is left open where the match is weak. A row's size may be missing; if present it is once, few, many or a size class.

>18|NA|NA|TRBJ1-4|TRBV29-1
CSVEDQARYRATNEKLFF
TGCAGCGTTGAAGATCAGGCCAGATATCGTGCTACTAATGAAAAACTGTTTTTT
>15|NA|NA|TRBJ2-4|TRBV19
CASGGTDLAKNIQYF
TGTGCCAGTGGCGGGACAGACCTAGCCAAAAACATTCAGTACTTC
>14|NA|NA|TRBJ1-6|TRBV9
CASSVDPVNSPLHF
TGTGCCAGCAGCGTAGATCCCGTTAATTCACCCCTCCACTTT
>14|NA|NA|TRBJ2-5|TRBV28
CASTESTRGETQYF
TGTGCCAGCACCGAATCCACCAGGGGCGAGACCCAGTACTTC
>16|NA|NA|TRBJ2-1|TRBV6-1
CASSGVTGDSYNEQFF
TGTGCCAGCAGTGGAGTAACGGGGGACTCCTACAATGAGCAGTTCTTC
>11|TRBD1|once|TRBJ2-1|TRBV29-1
CSVEEGQRQFF
TGCAGCGTTGAAGAGGGACAGCGGCAGTTCTTC
>14|TRBD1|once|TRBJ2-5|TRBV5-6
CASSFQGAQETQYF
TGTGCCAGCAGCTTCCAGGGGGCGCAGGAGACCCAGTACTTC
>15|NA|NA|TRBJ1-5|TRBV2
CASSPSDGSRQPQHF
TGTGCCAGCAGTCCCTCGGACGGGAGCAGACAGCCCCAGCATTTT
>14|NA|NA|TRBJ2-2|TRBV5-1
CASSLPTGGGELFF
TGCGCCAGCAGCTTACCGACAGGAGGCGGGGAGCTGTTTTTT
>16|TRBD1|NA|TRBJ1-2|TRBV30
CAWSVSGRQGYYGYTF
TGTGCCTGGAGTGTATCGGGCCGACAGGGCTACTATGGCTACACCTTC
>15|TRBD1|NA|TRBJ2-7|TRBV5-1
CASSWGDRGTDEQYF
TGCGCCAGCAGCTGGGGGGACAGGGGCACGGACGAGCAGTACTTC
>14|NA|NA|TRBJ2-3|TRBV7-3
CASTPDPGTDTQYF
TGTGCCAGCACCCCAGATCCGGGTACAGATACGCAGTATTTT
>15|TRBD2|NA|TRBJ2-1|TRBV6-2/TRBV6-3
CASSRAGGAYNEQFF
TGTGCCAGCAGTAGAGCCGGGGGGGCCTACAATGAGCAGTTCTTC
>16|NA|NA|TRBJ1-1|TRBV19
CASSTLEWGPNTEAFF
TGTGCCAGTAGTACCCTTGAGTGGGGGCCGAACACTGAAGCTTTCTTT
>16|TRBD2|NA|TRBJ2-5|TRBV3-1/TRBV3-2
CASSQGGTSRRETQYF
TGTGCCAGCAGCCAAGGGGGGACTAGCAGAAGGGAGACCCAGTACTTC
>16|NA|NA|TRBJ1-4|TRBV3-1/TRBV3-2
CASSQERAGYNEKLFF
TGTGCCAGCAGCCAAGAACGTGCCGGTTATAATGAAAAACTGTTTTTT
>16|NA|NA|TRBJ2-1|TRBV28
CASSPRLERSYNEQFF
TGTGCCAGCAGCCCCCGGTTAGAGCGGTCCTACAATGAGCAGTTCTTC
>15|NA|NA|TRBJ1-5|TRBV9
CASSVGVGANQPQHF
TGTGCCAGCAGCGTAGGTGTTGGAGCGAATCAGCCCCAGCATTTT
>16|NA|NA|TRBJ2-1|TRBV4-1
CASSQPGQFSYNEQFF
TGCGCCAGCAGCCAGCCTGGACAGTTCTCCTACAATGAGCAGTTCTTC
>15|NA|NA|TRBJ2-3|TRBV5-1
CASSSGGGSTDTQYF
TGCGCCAGCAGCTCGGGGGGCGGGAGCACAGATACGCAGTATTTT
>14|NA|NA|TRBJ2-5|TRBV11-2
CASSLSGGRETQYF
TGTGCCAGCAGCTTGTCTGGGGGCAGGGAGACCCAGTACTTC
>16|NA|NA|TRBJ2-2|TRBV5-6
CASSFSPAGITGELFF
TGTGCCAGCAGCTTTTCCCCGGCGGGGATCACCGGGGAGCTGTTTTTT
>19|TRBD1|NA|TRBJ2-6|TRBV3-1/TRBV3-2
CASSQGWYRGMTGANVLTF
TGTGCCAGCAGCCAAGGGTGGTACAGGGGGATGACTGGGGCCAACGTCCTGACTTTC
>16|TRBD2|NA|TRBJ2-1|TRBV5-4
CASSFGSSGDYNEQFF
TGTGCCAGCAGCTTTGGCTCTAGCGGGGATTACAATGAGCAGTTCTTC
>14|NA|NA|TRBJ1-4|TRBV19
CASSIAPQGKKLFF
TGTGCCAGTAGTATAGCCCCCCAGGGGAAAAAACTGTTTTTT
>15|NA|NA|TRBJ1-5|TRBV6-1
CASSERSGINQPQHF
TGTGCCAGCAGTGAGAGGTCAGGGATCAATCAGCCCCAGCATTTT
>16|TRBD2|few|TRBJ2-1|TRBV5-1
CASSLASSGTYNEQFF
TGCGCCAGCAGCTTGGCTTCTAGCGGGACCTACAATGAGCAGTTCTTC
>13|NA|NA|TRBJ1-5|TRBV30
CAWAQGGGQPQHF
TGTGCCTGGGCTCAGGGAGGAGGTCAGCCCCAGCATTTT
>16|TRBD2|NA|TRBJ2-3|TRBV5-1
CASSLQGSGSQDTQYF
TGCGCCAGCAGCCTACAGGGTAGCGGGAGTCAGGATACGCAGTATTTT
>18|TRBD2|once|TRBJ2-1|TRBV18
CASSQARGLAGGVDEQFF
TGTGCCAGCTCCCAGGCTAGGGGACTAGCGGGAGGGGTCGATGAGCAGTTCTTC
>14|TRBD2|NA|TRBJ2-7|TRBV10-3
CAIAPASGTYEQYF
TGTGCCATCGCGCCGGCTAGCGGGACCTACGAGCAGTACTTC
>17|TRBD1|once|TRBJ2-7|TRBV5-1
CASSLAGGVPSSYEQYF
TGCGCCAGCAGCTTGGCAGGGGGAGTCCCGAGCTCCTACGAGCAGTACTTC
>16|TRBD1|few|TRBJ1-2|TRBV25-1
CASSARGTGENYGYTF
TGTGCCAGCAGTGCGAGGGGGACAGGGGAGAACTATGGCTACACCTTC
>15|TRBD1|NA|TRBJ2-2|TRBV24-1
CATSELQGTTGELFF
TGTGCCACCAGTGAACTACAGGGGACCACCGGGGAGCTGTTTTTT
>13|TRBD2|NA|TRBJ2-7|TRBV10-1
CARPGLVNHEQYF
TGCGCCAGACCGGGACTAGTAAACCACGAGCAGTACTTC
>13|NA|few|TRBJ1-2|TRBV7-9
CASSQDGEHGYTF
TGTGCCAGCAGCCAGGACGGGGAACATGGCTACACCTTC
>12|NA|NA|TRBJ2-5|TRBV5-4
CASSTTIETQYF
TGTGCCAGCAGCACCACTATAGAGACCCAGTACTTC
>15|TRBD2|NA|TRBJ2-1|TRBV3-1/TRBV3-2
CASSPSGGPYNEQFF
TGTGCCAGCAGTCCTAGCGGGGGCCCTTACAATGAGCAGTTCTTC
>15|TRBD2|NA|TRBJ2-7|TRBV4-1
CASSQDTAGAGEQYF
TGCGCCAGCAGCCAAGATACCGCGGGAGCAGGAGAGCAGTACTTC
>13|NA|NA|TRBJ1-2|TRBV10-3
CAISEERNYGYTF
TGTGCCATCAGTGAGGAACGGAACTATGGCTACACCTTC
>15|TRBD2|NA|TRBJ2-3|TRBV4-1
CASSQTSGGADTQYF
TGCGCCAGCAGCCAAACTAGCGGGGGGGCAGATACGCAGTATTTT
>16|NA|NA|TRBJ1-4|TRBV3-1/TRBV3-2
CASSQERITTNEKLFF
TGTGCCAGCAGCCAAGAGAGGATAACAACTAATGAAAAACTGTTTTTT
>14|NA|NA|TRBJ2-7|TRBV27
CASSYQAGPYEQYF
TGTGCCAGCAGTTACCAGGCGGGTCCCTACGAGCAGTACTTC
>13|NA|NA|TRBJ1-1|TRBV3-1/TRBV3-2
CASSPTGNTEAFF
TGTGCCAGCAGCCCAACAGGGAACACTGAAGCTTTCTTT
>13|NA|NA|TRBJ1-5|TRBV12-3/TRBV12-4
CASSLGSGQPQHF
TGTGCCAGCAGTTTGGGCAGCGGACAGCCCCAGCATTTT
>14|NA|NA|TRBJ2-1|TRBV9
CASSVAAARDEQFF
TGTGCCAGCAGCGTAGCGGCAGCGAGGGATGAGCAGTTCTTC
>14|NA|NA|TRBJ2-5|TRBV5-4
CASSLASSAETQYF
TGTGCCAGCAGCCTCGCATCTAGCGCAGAGACCCAGTACTTC
>13|TRBD1|NA|TRBJ1-2|TRBV7-9
CASSLTQGGGYTF
TGTGCCAGCAGCCTGACTCAGGGGGGAGGCTACACCTTC
>14|NA|NA|TRBJ2-6|TRBV5-1
CASSPGGGANVLTF
TGCGCCAGCAGCCCCGGAGGTGGGGCCAACGTCCTGACTTTC
>15|NA|NA|TRBJ1-5|TRBV19
CASSPSGGVGQPQHF
TGTGCCAGTAGCCCTTCTGGGGGGGTCGGGCAGCCCCAGCATTTT